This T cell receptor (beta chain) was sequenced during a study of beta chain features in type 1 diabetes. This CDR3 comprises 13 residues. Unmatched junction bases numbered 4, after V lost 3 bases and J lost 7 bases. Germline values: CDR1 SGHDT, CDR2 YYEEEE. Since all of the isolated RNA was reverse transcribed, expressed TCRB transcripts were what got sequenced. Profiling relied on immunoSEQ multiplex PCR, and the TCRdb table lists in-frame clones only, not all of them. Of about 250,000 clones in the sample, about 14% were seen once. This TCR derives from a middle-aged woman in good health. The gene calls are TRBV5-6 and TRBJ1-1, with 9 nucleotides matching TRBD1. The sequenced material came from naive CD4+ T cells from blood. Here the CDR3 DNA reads TGTGCCAGCAGCTGGACAGGGGAGGTTGAAGCTTTCTTT. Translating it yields CASSWTGEVEAFF.